This TCR beta chain was observed in a study of CD8+CD57+ T cells in acquired aplastic anemia. Overall study: The study obtained an average of approximately 3 ug of DNA from sorted CD4+ and CD8+ cells. CD4+ cell libraries from healthy donors averaged approximately 10 million reads.

Study-wide findings and caveats: Significance was not reached for CD8+ Simpson's diversity between patients and controls. The same twenty-nine CD8+ CDR3 sequences occurred in patients and in controls.

This clonotype was detected a few times. Its specificity is not known. Genomic DNA, serving as template, underwent TCR beta VDJ and CDR3 profiling. TCRdb reanalysed the reads using MiXCR and keeps one entry per CDR3 protein. The sample includes more than 100,000 distinct CDR3 sequences, more than 35% seen only once; the top ten take roughly 8.4%. The CDR3 length is 14 residues. V was pared by 6 bases and J by 4 bases, with 4 bases of the junction left unmatched. CDR1 is MNHNS, CDR2 SASEGT, per germline. This sequence was found in a human donor in good health, serving as a control. Source material: sorted CD4+, CD8+, or CD8+CD57+ T cells (not recorded which) from PBMCs. The chain carries TRBV6-1 and TRBJ2-7; 12 bases are shared with TRBD2. The CDR3 reads CASRTSGSGYEQYF. The CDR3 DNA reads TGTGCCAGCAGGACTAGCGGGAGTGGTTACGAGCAGTACTTC.